The sequence of this TCR beta chain was determined in a study of neurological immune-mediated disorders. Study-wide background: Disease course was recorded as relapsing-remitting for roughly 31 and secondary progressive for about 9% of the 34 multiple sclerosis patients.

Germline V gives CDR1 SGHAT, CDR2 FQNNGV. V was shortened by 4 bases and J by 8 bases, with 5 bases between the two germline ends. This CDR3 comprises 11 residues. Broader study findings: CDR3 amino acid sequences found in expanded clones were never shared across subjects, suggesting private repertoires in all groups.

At least ten counts were recorded for this clonotype. What it binds is not known. By 5'RACE with 10-nucleotide random UMIs, the cDNA was made. From the 5' RACE reads, TCRdb called clonotypes with MiXCR, one entry per CDR3 protein. The sample lists tens of thousands of distinct CDR3 sequences, about 5.2% occurring once. The receptor was derived from a human donor with multiple sclerosis. The donor label of this sample is uncertain. The sample comprised PBMCs. The chain uses TRBV11-2 and TRBJ1-4; D is uncertain. The CDR3: CASSSYEKLFF. CDR3 sequence (DNA): TGTGCCAGCAGCTCGTACGAAAAACTGTTTTTT.